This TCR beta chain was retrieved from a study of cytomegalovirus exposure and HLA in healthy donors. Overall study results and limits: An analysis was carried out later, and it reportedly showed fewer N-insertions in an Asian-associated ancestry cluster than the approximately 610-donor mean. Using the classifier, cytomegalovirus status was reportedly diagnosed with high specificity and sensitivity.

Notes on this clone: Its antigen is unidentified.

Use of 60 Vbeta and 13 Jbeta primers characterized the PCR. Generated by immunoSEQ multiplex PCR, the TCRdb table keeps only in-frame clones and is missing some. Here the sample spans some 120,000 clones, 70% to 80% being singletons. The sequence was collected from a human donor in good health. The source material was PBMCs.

CDR3 bases: TGCGCCAGCAGCCTCAGAGGGACAGGGGGTGGCAACGAGCAGTTCTTC. It encodes CASSLRGTGGGNEQFF. The rearrangement joins TRBV4-1 to TRBJ2-1; 11 nucleotides match TRBD1. The CDR3 has 16 amino acids. The germline CDR1 and CDR2 sequences are MGHRA and YSYEKL. V lost 4 bases and J lost 10; bases outside the gene matches: 12.